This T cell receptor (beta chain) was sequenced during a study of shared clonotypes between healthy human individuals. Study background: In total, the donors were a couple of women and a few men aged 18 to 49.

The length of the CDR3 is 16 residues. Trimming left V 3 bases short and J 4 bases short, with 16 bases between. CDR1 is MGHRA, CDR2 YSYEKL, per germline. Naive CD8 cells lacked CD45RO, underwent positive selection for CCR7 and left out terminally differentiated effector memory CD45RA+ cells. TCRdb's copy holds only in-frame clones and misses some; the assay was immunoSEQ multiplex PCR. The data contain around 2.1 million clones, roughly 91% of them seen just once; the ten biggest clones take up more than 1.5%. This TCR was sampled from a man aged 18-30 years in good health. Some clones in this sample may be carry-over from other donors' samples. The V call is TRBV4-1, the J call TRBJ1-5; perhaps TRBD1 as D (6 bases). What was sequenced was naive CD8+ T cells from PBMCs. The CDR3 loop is CASSQTRTALNQPQHF. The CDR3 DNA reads TGCGCCAGCAGCCAGACTAGGACAGCGTTAAATCAGCCCCAGCATTTT.